This TCR beta chain is from a study of cytotoxic CD8 clonotypes in ibrutinib-treated CLL. V was clipped by 3 bases and J by 4 bases, with 7 bases between them. In germline, CDR1 is LNHDA, CDR2 SQIVND (reference sequence). The CDR3 extends over 13 amino acids. Clones were read by immunoSEQ multiplex PCR, and TCRdb kept only the in-frame ones, dropping some. The sample shows 190,000 or so clones, 72% of them seen only once. Sequences were derived from PBMCs, sampled after 24 months of ibrutinib treatment. This clonotype was obtained from a human donor with chronic lymphocytic leukemia. V and J are TRBV19 and TRBJ1-5; no clear D. DNA for the CDR3: TGTGCCAGTAGTATGGCCGGGAATCAGCCCCAGCATTTT. Its translation is CASSMAGNQPQHF. Variable domain in full (rest from reference TRBV19 and TRBJ1-5): DGGITQSPKYLFRKEGQNVTLSCEQNLNHDAMYWYRQDPGQGLRLIYYSQIVNDFQKGDIAEGYSVSREKKESFPLTVTSAQKNPTAFYLCASSMAGNQPQHFGDGTRLSIL.